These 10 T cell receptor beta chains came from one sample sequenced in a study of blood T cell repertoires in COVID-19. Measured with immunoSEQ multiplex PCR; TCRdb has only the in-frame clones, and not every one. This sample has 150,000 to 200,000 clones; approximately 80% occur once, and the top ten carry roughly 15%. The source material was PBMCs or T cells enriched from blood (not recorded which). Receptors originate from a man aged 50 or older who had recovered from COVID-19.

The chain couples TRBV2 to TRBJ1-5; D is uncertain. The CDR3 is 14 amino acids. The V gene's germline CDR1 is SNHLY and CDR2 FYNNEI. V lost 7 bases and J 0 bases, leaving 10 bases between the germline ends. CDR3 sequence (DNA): TGTGCCAGCATGGAGGGTTATAGCAATCAGCCCCAGCATTTT. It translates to CASMEGYSNQPQHF.

The DNA for the CDR3 is TGTGCCAGCAGACAGGGTTCGGCTGGCTACACCTTC. Translated, it gives CASRQGSAGYTF. This rearrangement joins TRBV25-1 to TRBJ1-2, with D possibly TRBD1 on 6 matching bases. The germline gives CDR1 MGHDK, CDR2 SYGVNS. The germline V and J ends were trimmed by 6 bases and 7 bases, with 12 bases remaining between them. The CDR3 runs to 12 residues.

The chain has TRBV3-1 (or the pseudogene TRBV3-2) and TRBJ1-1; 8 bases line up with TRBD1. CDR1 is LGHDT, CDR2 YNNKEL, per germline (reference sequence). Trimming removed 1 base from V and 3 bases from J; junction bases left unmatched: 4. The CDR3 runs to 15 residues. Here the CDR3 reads CASSQGAGGYTEAFF. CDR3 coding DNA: TGTGCCAGCAGCCAAGGAGCAGGGGGCTACACTGAAGCTTTCTTT.

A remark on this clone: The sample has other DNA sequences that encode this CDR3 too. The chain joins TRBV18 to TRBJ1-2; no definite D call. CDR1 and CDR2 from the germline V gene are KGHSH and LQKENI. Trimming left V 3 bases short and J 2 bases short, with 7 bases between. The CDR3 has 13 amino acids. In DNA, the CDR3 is TGTGCCAGCTCACCCGGGAGGAACTATGGCTACACCTTC. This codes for CASSPGRNYGYTF.

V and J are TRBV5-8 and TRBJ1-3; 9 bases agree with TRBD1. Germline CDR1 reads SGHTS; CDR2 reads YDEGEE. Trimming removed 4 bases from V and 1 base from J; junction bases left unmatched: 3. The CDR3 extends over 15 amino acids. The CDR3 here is CASSRGQGSGNTIYF. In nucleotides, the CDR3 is TGTGCCAGCAGCCGGGGACAGGGTTCTGGAAACACCATATATTTT.

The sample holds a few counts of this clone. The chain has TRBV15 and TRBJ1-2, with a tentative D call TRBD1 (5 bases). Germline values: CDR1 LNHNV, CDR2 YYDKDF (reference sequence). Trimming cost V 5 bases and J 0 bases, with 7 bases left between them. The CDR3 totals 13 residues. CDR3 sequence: CATSLGANYGYTF. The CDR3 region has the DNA TGTGCCACCAGCTTAGGGGCTAACTATGGCTACACCTTC.

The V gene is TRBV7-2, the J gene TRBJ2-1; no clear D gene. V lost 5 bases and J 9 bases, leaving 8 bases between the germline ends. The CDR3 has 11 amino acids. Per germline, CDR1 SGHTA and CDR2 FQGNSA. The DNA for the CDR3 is TGTGCCAGCAGCCTACGGTTTGAGCAGTTCTTC. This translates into CASSLRFEQFF.

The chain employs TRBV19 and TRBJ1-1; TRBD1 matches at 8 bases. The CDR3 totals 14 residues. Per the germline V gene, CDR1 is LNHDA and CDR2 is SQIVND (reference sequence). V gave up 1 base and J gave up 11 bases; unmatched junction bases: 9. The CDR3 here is CASSIGTGSVGAFF. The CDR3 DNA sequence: TGTGCCAGTAGTATAGGGACAGGGTCCGTTGGGGCTTTCTTT.

The CDR3 sequence: CASRGLANTGELFF. Written as DNA, the CDR3 is TGTGCCAGCCGAGGGCTAGCTAACACCGGGGAGCTGTTTTTT. The V and J genes are TRBV9 and TRBJ2-2; TRBD2 is a possible D gene (5 bases). CDR3 length equals 14 residues. V shed 7 bases and J shed 2 bases, with 12 bases lying between them. CDR1 is SGDLS, CDR2 YYNGEE, per germline.

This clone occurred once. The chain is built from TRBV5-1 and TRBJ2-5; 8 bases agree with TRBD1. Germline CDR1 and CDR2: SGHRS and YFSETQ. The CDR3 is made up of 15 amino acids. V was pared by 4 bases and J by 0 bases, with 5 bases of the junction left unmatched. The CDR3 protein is CASSAGQGNQETQYF. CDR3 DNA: TGCGCCAGCAGCGCCGGACAGGGAAACCAAGAGACCCAGTACTTC.